The rows below give T cell receptor beta chains drawn from one sample of a study of identical twins. MiXCR was run by TCRdb on the 5' RACE reads, yielding one entry per CDR3 protein. The sample comprises 450,000 or so distinct CDR3 sequences, around 24% of which are singletons, and about 2.9% rests with the top ten. The data were also submitted as part of a second study, on T cells expressing NK-cell markers.

Sequencing input: CD4+ T cells sorted from blood. Source of these receptors: a woman in her late teens or twenties in good health. CDR3s include the opening cysteine and the closing phenylalanine or tryptophan. Each record gives: J gene, V gene, CDR3 protein.

j_call: TRBJ1-2
v_call: TRBV11-2
cdr3_aa: CASSLEGATNYGYTF

j_call: TRBJ1-2
v_call: TRBV3-1
cdr3_aa: CASSHGQAGLGYGYTF

j_call: TRBJ2-5
v_call: TRBV20-1
cdr3_aa: CSAPEIRGQETQYF

j_call: TRBJ1-2
v_call: TRBV15
cdr3_aa: CATGDRGRLRF

j_call: TRBJ2-5
v_call: TRBV29-1
cdr3_aa: CSVEDHRGETQYF

j_call: TRBJ1-1
v_call: TRBV6-5
cdr3_aa: CASSYSEGVGAFF

j_call: TRBJ1-5
v_call: TRBV15
cdr3_aa: CATSRDDRWGNQPQHF

j_call: TRBJ2-6
v_call: TRBV5-4
cdr3_aa: CASSWASGANVLTF

j_call: TRBJ2-3
v_call: TRBV5-1
cdr3_aa: CASSFNRGLSDTQYF

j_call: TRBJ2-1
v_call: TRBV6-2/TRBV6-3
cdr3_aa: CASSSVAGGAYNEQFF

j_call: TRBJ2-1
v_call: TRBV7-9
cdr3_aa: CASRDEDSHNEQFF

j_call: TRBJ1-2
v_call: TRBV12-3/TRBV12-4
cdr3_aa: CASRYNRGSGGYTF

j_call: TRBJ2-4
v_call: TRBV2
cdr3_aa: CASRQGGDIQYF

j_call: TRBJ2-4
v_call: TRBV6-5
cdr3_aa: CASSYGQGVAKNIQYF

j_call: TRBJ2-7
v_call: TRBV5-5
cdr3_aa: CASTEWPRGNYEQYF

j_call: TRBJ1-1
v_call: TRBV20-1
cdr3_aa: CSASNGLVNTEAFF

j_call: TRBJ1-1
v_call: TRBV2
cdr3_aa: CASSEGGTEAFF

j_call: TRBJ2-2
v_call: TRBV4-3
cdr3_aa: CASSQPVGHLTGELFF

j_call: TRBJ1-1
v_call: TRBV19
cdr3_aa: CASSAGGRNTEAFF

j_call: TRBJ2-7
v_call: TRBV6-1
cdr3_aa: CASSRLRGVYEQYF

j_call: TRBJ2-6
v_call: TRBV12-3/TRBV12-4
cdr3_aa: CASRAESSGANVLTF

j_call: TRBJ2-1
v_call: TRBV10-3
cdr3_aa: CAISESTGSSTMSGFF

j_call: TRBJ2-3
v_call: TRBV20-1
cdr3_aa: CSAPPTLAGADTQYF

j_call: TRBJ2-3
v_call: TRBV30
cdr3_aa: CASPLNRGSTDTQYF

j_call: TRBJ1-1
v_call: TRBV2
cdr3_aa: CASSYPDRGRRGTEAFF

j_call: TRBJ2-5
v_call: TRBV7-3
cdr3_aa: CASSTSRAGGQETQYF

j_call: TRBJ2-5
v_call: TRBV20-1
cdr3_aa: CSASPPHRAETQYF

j_call: TRBJ2-4
v_call: TRBV24-1
cdr3_aa: CATQDRANIQYF

j_call: TRBJ2-5
v_call: TRBV5-1
cdr3_aa: CASSRGAGNQETQYF

j_call: TRBJ2-6
v_call: TRBV12-3/TRBV12-4
cdr3_aa: CASSRTGGPGANVLTF

j_call: TRBJ2-1
v_call: TRBV20-1
cdr3_aa: CSASGASSYNEQFF

j_call: TRBJ2-1
v_call: TRBV25-1
cdr3_aa: CATLLSYNEQFF

j_call: TRBJ1-5
v_call: TRBV6-2/TRBV6-3
cdr3_aa: CASSYPRRQPQHF

j_call: TRBJ2-1
v_call: TRBV5-1
cdr3_aa: CASSLEAGGGQFF

j_call: TRBJ2-1
v_call: TRBV20-1
cdr3_aa: CSARSSGRVGYNEQFF

j_call: TRBJ2-2
v_call: TRBV5-1
cdr3_aa: CASSLGRTANTGELFF

j_call: TRBJ2-3
v_call: TRBV4-3
cdr3_aa: CASSQRWGSTDTQYF

j_call: TRBJ2-7
v_call: TRBV5-1
cdr3_aa: CASSFSAGGGYEQYF

j_call: TRBJ1-2
v_call: TRBV6-1
cdr3_aa: CASSEIGQGANLRGYTF

j_call: TRBJ1-1
v_call: TRBV29-1
cdr3_aa: CSVEAGDGEAFF

j_call: TRBJ2-1
v_call: TRBV5-1
cdr3_aa: CASSLVTTLAYNEQFF

j_call: TRBJ2-1
v_call: TRBV11-2
cdr3_aa: CASSLWNEQFF